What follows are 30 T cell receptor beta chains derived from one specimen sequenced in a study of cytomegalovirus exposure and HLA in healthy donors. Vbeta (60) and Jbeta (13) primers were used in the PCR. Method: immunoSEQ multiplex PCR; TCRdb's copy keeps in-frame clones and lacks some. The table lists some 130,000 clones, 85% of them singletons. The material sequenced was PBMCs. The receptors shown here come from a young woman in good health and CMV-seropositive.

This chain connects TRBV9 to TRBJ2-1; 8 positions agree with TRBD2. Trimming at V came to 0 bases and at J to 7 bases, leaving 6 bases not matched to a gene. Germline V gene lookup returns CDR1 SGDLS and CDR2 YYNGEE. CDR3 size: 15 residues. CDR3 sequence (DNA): TGTGCCAGCAGCGTAGGAGCGGGAGTCGGTAATGAGCAGTTCTTC. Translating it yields CASSVGAGVGNEQFF.

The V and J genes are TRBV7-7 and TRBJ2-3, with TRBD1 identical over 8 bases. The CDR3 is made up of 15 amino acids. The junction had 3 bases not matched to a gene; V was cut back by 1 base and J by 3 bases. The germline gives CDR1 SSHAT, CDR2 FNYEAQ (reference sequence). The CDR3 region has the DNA TGTGCCAGCAGCTTAGGGACAGGGAGAACAGATACGCAGTATTTT. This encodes CASSLGTGRTDTQYF. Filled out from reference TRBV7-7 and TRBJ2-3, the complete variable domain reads GAGVSQSPRYKVTKRGQDVTLRCDPISSHATLYWYQQALGQGPEFLTYFNYEAQPDKSGLPSDRFSAERPEGSISTLTIQRTEQRDSAMYRCASSLGTGRTDTQYFGPGTRLTVL.

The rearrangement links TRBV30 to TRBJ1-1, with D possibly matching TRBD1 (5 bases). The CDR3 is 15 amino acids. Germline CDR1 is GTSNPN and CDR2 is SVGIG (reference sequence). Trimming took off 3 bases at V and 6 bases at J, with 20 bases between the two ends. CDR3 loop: CAWRGQVSSTSEAFF. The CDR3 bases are TGTGCCTGGAGGGGGCAGGTTTCATCAACTTCTGAAGCTTTCTTT.

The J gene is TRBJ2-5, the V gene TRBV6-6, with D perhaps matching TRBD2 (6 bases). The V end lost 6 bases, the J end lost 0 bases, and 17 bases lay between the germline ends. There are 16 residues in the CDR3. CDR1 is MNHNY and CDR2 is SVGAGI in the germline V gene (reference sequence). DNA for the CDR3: TGTGCCAGCAGCTTCCGAGTTCGGGACTACCAAGAGACCCAGTACTTC. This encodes CASSFRVRDYQETQYF.

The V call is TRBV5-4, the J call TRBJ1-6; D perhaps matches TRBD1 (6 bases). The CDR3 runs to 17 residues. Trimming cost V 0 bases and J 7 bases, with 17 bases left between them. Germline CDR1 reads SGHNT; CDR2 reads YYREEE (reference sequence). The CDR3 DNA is TGTGCCAGCAGCTTGGCCAGGGGAGGGCAAGAGAATTCACCCCTCCACTTT. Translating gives CASSLARGGQENSPLHF.

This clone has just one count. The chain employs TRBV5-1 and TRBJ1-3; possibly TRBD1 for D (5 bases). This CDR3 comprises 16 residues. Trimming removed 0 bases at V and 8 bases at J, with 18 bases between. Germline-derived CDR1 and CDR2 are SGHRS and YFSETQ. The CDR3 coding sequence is TGCGCCAGCAGCTTGGAGCGGGCCCAGGGAGGGGACACCATATATTTT. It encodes CASSLERAQGGDTIYF.

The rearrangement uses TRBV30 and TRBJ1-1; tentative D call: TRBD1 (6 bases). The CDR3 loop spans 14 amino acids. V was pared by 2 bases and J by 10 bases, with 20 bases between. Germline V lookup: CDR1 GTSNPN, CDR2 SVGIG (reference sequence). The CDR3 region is CAWSTGTPSKRAFF. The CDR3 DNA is TGTGCCTGGAGTACCGGGACACCTTCCAAGAGAGCTTTCTTT.

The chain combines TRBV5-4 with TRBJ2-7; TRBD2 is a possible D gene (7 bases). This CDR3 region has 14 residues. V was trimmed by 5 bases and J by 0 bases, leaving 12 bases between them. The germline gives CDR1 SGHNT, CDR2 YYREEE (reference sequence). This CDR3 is CASSRGGVSYEQYF. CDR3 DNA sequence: TGTGCCAGCAGTAGGGGGGGGGTCTCCTACGAGCAGTACTTC.

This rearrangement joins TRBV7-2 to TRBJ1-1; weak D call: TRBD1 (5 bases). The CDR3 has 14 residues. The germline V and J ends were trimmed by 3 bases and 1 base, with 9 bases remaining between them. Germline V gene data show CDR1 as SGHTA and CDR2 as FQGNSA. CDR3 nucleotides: TGTGCCAGCAGCTTTGGAAGGGGGAACACTGAAGCTTTCTTT. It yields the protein CASSFGRGNTEAFF.

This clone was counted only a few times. CDR3 in DNA: TGTGCCAGCATGAGCGGGGGGGCAACAGATACGCAGTATTTT. Protein sequence: CASMSGGATDTQYF. The chain is built from TRBV28 and TRBJ2-3; 10 bases are shared with TRBD2. The germline CDR1 and CDR2 sequences are MDHEN and SYDVKM. V lost 7 bases to trimming and J lost 3 bases; unmatched junction nucleotides: 4. The CDR3 extends over 14 amino acids.

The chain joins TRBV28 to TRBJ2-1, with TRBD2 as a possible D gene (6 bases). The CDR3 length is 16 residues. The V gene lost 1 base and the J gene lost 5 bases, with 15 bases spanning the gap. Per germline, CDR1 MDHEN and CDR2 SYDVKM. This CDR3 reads CASSLFRGVPNNEQFF. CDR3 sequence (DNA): TGTGCCAGCAGTTTATTCCGCGGGGTCCCTAACAATGAGCAGTTCTTC.

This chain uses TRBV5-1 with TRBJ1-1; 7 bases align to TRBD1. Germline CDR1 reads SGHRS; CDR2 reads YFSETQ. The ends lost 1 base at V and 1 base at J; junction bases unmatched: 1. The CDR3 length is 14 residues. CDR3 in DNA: TGCGCCAGCAGCTTGACAGGGGCGAACACTGAAGCTTTCTTT. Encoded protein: CASSLTGANTEAFF. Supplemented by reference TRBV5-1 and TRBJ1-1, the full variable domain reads KAGVTQTPRYLIKTRGQQVTLSCSPISGHRSVSWYQQTPGQGLQFLFEYFSETQRNKGNFPGRFSGRQFSNSRSEMNVSTLELGDSALYLCASSLTGANTEAFFGQGTRLTVV.

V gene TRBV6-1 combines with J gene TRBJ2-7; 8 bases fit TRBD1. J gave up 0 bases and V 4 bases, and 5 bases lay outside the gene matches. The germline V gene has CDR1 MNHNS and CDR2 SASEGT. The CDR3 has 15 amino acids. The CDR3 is CASSAKGQASYEQYF. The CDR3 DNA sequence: TGTGCCAGCAGTGCGAAGGGACAGGCCTCCTACGAGCAGTACTTC.

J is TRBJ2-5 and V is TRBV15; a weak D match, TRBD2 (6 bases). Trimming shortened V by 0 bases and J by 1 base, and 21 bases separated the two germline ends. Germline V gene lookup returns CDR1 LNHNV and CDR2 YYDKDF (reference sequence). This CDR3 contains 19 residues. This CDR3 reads CATSRDPLRRDVTQETQYF. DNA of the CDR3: TGTGCCACCAGCAGAGATCCCCTCAGGAGGGACGTAACCCAAGAGACCCAGTACTTC.

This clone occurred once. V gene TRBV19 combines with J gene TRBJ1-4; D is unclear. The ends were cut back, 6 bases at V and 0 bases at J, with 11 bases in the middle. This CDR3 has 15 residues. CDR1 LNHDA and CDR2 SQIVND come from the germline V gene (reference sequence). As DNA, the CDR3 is TGTGCCAGTAGGGGGAGTGGAGCAACTAATGAAAAACTGTTTTTT. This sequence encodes CASRGSGATNEKLFF.

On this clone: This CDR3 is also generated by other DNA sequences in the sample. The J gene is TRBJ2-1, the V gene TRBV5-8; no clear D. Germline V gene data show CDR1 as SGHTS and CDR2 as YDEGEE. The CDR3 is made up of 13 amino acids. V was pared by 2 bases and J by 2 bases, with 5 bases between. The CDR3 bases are TGTGCCAGCAGCTTCTCCCCCTACAATGAGCAGTTCTTC. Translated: CASSFSPYNEQFF. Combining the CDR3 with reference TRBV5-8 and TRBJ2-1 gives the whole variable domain EAGVTQSPTHLIKTRGQQATLRCSPISGHTSVYWYQQALGLGLQFLLWYDEGEERNRGNFPPRFSGRQFPNYSSELNVNALELEDSALYLCASSFSPYNEQFFGPGTRLTVL.

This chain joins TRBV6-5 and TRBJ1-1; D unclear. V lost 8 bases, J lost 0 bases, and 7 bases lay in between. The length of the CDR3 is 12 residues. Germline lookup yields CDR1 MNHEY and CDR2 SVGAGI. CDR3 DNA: TGTGCCAGCGGGCCTTTGAACACTGAAGCTTTCTTT. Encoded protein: CASGPLNTEAFF.

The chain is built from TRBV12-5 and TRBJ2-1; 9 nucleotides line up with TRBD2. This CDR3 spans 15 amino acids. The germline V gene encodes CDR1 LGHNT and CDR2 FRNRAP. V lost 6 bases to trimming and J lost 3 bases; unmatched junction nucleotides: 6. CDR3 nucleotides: TGTGCTAGTGGCTCTGAGCGGGGGGACTACAATGAGCAGTTCTTC. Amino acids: CASGSERGDYNEQFF.

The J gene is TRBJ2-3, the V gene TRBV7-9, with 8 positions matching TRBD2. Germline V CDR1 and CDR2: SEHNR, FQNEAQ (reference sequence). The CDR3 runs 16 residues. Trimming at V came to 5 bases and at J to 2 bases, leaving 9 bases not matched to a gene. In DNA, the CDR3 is TGTGCCAGCAGCCCGGGACTAGGGGACTACACAGATACGCAGTATTTT. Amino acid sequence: CASSPGLGDYTDTQYF. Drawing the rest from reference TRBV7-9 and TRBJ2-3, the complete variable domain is DTGVSQNPRHKITKRGQNVTFRCDPISEHNRLYWYRQTLGQGPEFLTYFQNEAQLEKSRLLSDRFSAERPKGSFSTLEIQRTEQGDSAMYLCASSPGLGDYTDTQYFGPGTRLTVL.

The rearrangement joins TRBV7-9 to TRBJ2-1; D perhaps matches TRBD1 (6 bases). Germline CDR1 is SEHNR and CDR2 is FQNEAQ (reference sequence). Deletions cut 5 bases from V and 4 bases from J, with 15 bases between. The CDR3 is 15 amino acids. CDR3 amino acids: CASSLPGHRYNEQFF. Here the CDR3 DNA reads TGTGCCAGCAGCCTACCGGGACACCGTTACAATGAGCAGTTCTTC. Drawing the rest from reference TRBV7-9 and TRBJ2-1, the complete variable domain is DTGVSQNPRHKITKRGQNVTFRCDPISEHNRLYWYRQTLGQGPEFLTYFQNEAQLEKSRLLSDRFSAERPKGSFSTLEIQRTEQGDSAMYLCASSLPGHRYNEQFFGPGTRLTVL.

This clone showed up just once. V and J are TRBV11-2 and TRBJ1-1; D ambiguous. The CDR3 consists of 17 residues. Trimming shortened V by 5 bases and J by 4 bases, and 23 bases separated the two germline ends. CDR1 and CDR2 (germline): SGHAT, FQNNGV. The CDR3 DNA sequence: TGTGCCAGCAGCCCCCCTTTGCCGGGGAGAATGGGCACTGAAGCTTTCTTT. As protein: CASSPPLPGRMGTEAFF.

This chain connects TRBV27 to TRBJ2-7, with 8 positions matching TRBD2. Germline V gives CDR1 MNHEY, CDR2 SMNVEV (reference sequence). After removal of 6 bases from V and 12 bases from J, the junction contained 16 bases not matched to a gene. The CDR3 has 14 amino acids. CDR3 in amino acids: CASSPRGIERERYF. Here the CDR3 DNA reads TGTGCCAGCAGCCCCCGAGGAATTGAGCGGGAGAGGTACTTC.

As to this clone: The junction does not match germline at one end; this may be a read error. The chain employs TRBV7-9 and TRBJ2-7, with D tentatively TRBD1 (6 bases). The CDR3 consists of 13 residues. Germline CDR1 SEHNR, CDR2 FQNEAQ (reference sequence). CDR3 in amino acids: CSSSRQVSYEQYF. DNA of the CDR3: TGTTCCAGCAGCAGACAGGTTTCCTACGAGCAGTACTTC.

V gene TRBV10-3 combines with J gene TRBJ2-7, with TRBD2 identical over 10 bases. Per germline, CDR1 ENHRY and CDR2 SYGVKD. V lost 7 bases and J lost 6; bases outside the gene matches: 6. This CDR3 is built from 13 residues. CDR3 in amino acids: CAITAGGPGEQYF. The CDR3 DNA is TGTGCCATCACAGCGGGAGGGCCAGGCGAGCAGTACTTC.

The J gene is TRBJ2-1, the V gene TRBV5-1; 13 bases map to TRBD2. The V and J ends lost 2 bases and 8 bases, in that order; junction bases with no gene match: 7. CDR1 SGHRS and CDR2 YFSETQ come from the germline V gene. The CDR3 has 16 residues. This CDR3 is CASSFALAGGADEQFF. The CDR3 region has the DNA TGCGCCAGCAGCTTCGCACTAGCGGGGGGGGCGGATGAGCAGTTCTTC. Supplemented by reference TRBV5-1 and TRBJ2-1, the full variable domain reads KAGVTQTPRYLIKTRGQQVTLSCSPISGHRSVSWYQQTPGQGLQFLFEYFSETQRNKGNFPGRFSGRQFSNSRSEMNVSTLELGDSALYLCASSFALAGGADEQFFGPGTRLTVL.

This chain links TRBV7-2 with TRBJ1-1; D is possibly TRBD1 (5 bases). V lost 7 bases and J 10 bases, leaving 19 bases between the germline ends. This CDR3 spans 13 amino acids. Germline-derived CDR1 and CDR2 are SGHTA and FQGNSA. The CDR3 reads CASTPDGGRAAFF. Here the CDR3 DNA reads TGTGCCAGCACCCCGGACGGGGGACGAGCAGCTTTCTTT.

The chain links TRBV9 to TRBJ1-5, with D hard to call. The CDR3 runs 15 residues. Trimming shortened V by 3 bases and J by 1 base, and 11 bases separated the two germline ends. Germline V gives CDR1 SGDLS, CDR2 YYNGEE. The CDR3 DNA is TGTGCCAGCAGCGAGAGTCCCGGGAGCAATCAGCCCCAGCATTTT. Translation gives CASSESPGSNQPQHF.

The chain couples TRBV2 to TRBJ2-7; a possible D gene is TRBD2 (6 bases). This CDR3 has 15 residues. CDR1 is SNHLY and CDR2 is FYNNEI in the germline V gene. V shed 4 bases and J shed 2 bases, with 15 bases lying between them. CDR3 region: CASSAVGGRPYEQYF. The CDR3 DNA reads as TGTGCCAGCAGTGCGGTAGGAGGGCGTCCCTACGAGCAGTACTTC.

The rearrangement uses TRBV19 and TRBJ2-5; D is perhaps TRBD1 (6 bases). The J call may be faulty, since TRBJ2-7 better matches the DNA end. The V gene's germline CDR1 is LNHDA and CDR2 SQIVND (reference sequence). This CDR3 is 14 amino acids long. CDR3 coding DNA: TGTGCCAGTAGTCCGGACAGAATCCCCTACGAGCAGTACTTC. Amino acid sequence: CASSPDRIPYEQYF.

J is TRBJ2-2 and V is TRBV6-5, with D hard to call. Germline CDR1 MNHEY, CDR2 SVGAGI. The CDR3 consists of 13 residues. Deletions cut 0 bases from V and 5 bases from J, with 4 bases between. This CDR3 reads CASSYSETGELFF. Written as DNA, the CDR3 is TGTGCCAGCAGTTACTCAGAGACCGGGGAGCTGTTTTTT.